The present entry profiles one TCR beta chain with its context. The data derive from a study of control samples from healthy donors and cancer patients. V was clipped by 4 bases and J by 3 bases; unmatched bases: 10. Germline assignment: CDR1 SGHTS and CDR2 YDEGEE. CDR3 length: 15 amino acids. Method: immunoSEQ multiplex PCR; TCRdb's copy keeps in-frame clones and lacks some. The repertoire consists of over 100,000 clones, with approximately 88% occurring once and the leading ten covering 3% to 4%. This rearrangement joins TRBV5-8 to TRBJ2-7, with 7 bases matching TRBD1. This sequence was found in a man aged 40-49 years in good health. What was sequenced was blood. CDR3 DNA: TGTGCCAGCAGCCCGCAGGGGGACCGATTCTACGAGCAGTACTTC. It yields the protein CASSPQGDRFYEQYF.